The next 3 T cell receptor beta chains were all read from a single sample in a study of identical twins. Via MiXCR, TCRdb re-called the 5' RACE reads, giving one row per CDR3 protein. The sample records about 890,000 distinct CDR3 sequences, approximately 13% being singletons. The data also belong to a second study, concerning yellow fever vaccine responses in identical twins.

Sequencing was carried out using PBMCs. Receptor source: a woman aged 18-35 years in good health.

This clonotype showed up many times. V gene TRBV6-1 combines with J gene TRBJ2-1; 10 nucleotides match TRBD2. Germline values: CDR1 MNHNS, CDR2 SASEGT. The CDR3 sequence is 19 residues long. V shed 6 bases and J 1 base; nucleotides not matched to a gene: 15. This CDR3 is CASRPPPGLALWSYNEQFF. The CDR3 DNA is TGTGCCAGCAGGCCCCCCCCGGGACTAGCGTTGTGGTCCTACAATGAGCAGTTCTTC.

This rearrangement joins TRBV11-2 to TRBJ1-2; 9 bases agree with TRBD1. Germline trimming cut 5 bases from V and 10 bases from J; bases unmatched to any gene: 8. This CDR3 is built from 13 residues. Germline V gives CDR1 SGHAT, CDR2 FQNNGV. CDR3 DNA sequence: TGTGCCAGCAGCCCGCGACAGGGGGACAACTACACCTTC. As protein: CASSPRQGDNYTF.

There are a few counts of this clonotype. V gene TRBV21-1 combines with J gene TRBJ2-7; the listed D gene, TRBD1, was not tested against the DNA. TRBV21-1 is described as a pseudogene. This CDR3 is built from 15 residues. DNA of the CDR3: TGTGCCAGCAGCATACGGGACAGGGGGTCCTACGAGCAGTACGTC. As protein: CASSIRDRGSYEQYV.